Listed here are 5 T cell receptor beta chains from one sample, sequenced in a study of identical twins. TCRdb re-called the 5' RACE reads through MiXCR, storing one row per CDR3 protein. The data show roughly 220,000 distinct CDR3 sequences, with under 8.5% seen just once and roughly 15% held by the top ten. The sample was also linked to a second study, of T cells expressing NK-cell markers.

Sequenced: CD8+ T cells sorted from blood. These receptors were obtained from a woman younger than 35 in good health.

This chain connects TRBV9 to TRBJ1-2; the D is unclear. Germline-derived CDR1 and CDR2 are SGDLS and YYNGEE. This CDR3 is 12 amino acids long. The V gene lost 3 bases and the J gene lost 6 bases, with 9 bases spanning the gap. DNA of the CDR3: TGTGCCAGCAGCGCCGACAACAATGGCTACACCTTC. It translates to CASSADNNGYTF.

This clonotype was found a few times. The chain links TRBV7-8 to TRBJ2-7; D uncertain. Germline CDR1 reads SGHVS; CDR2 reads FQNEAQ. The CDR3 spans 12 residues. V gave up 5 bases and J gave up 4 bases, with 9 bases separating them. The chain's CDR3 is CASSTSRYEQYF. The CDR3 bases are TGTGCCAGCAGCACCTCCCGTTACGAGCAGTACTTC.

The rearrangement joins TRBV5-6 to TRBJ2-7; D is perhaps TRBD2 (5 bases). The CDR3 is 12 amino acids. In germline, CDR1 is SGHDT, CDR2 YYEEEE. Trimming took 5 bases from V and 7 from J, leaving 13 bases between them. The CDR3 DNA sequence: TGTGCCAGCAGTTCGGGATTACCGGAGCAGTACTTC. It codes for CASSSGLPEQYF.

The chain couples TRBV20-1 to TRBJ1-5; weak D call: TRBD1 (6 bases). This CDR3 is built from 15 residues. Germline-derived CDR1 and CDR2 are DFQATT and SNEGSKA (reference sequence). V shed 5 bases and J shed 7 bases, with 21 bases lying between them. This CDR3 reads CSAPTRAGEGQPQHF. CDR3 DNA sequence: TGCAGTGCTCCGACTAGGGCAGGGGAAGGACAGCCCCAGCATTTT.

V is TRBV7-2 and J is TRBJ1-6, with TRBD1 matching 9 bases. The CDR3 sequence is 16 residues long. Trimming removed 5 bases from V and 8 bases from J; junction bases left unmatched: 10. Looked up from germline, CDR1 is SGHTA and CDR2 is FQGNSA. This CDR3 reads CASSADRDREDSPLHF. CDR3 sequence (DNA): TGTGCCAGCAGCGCCGACCGGGACAGGGAGGATTCACCCCTCCACTTT. Full variable domain (outside the CDR3, taken from reference TRBV7-2 and TRBJ1-6): GAGVSQSPSNKVTEKGKDVELRCDPISGHTALYWYRQSLGQGLEFLIYFQGNSAPDKSGLPSDRFSAERTGGSVSTLTIQRTQQEDSAVYLCASSADRDREDSPLHFGNGTRLTVT.